This T cell receptor (beta chain) was identified in a study of T cell repertoires in cytomegalovirus infection. Study context: Matching HLA type, along with CMV infection, was indicated by public TCR beta signatures.

This clonotype was detected a few times. Antigen: not known. This CDR3 is built from 16 residues. The V gene end was trimmed by 4 bases and the J gene end by 10 bases; junction bases not matched to a gene: 13. The germline V gene has CDR1 LNHDA and CDR2 SQIVND (reference sequence). Whole-study results and caveats: Across the ex vivo response, the dominant clonotypes were HLA-C-restricted CMV-specific TCR beta clonotypes. Identification of carriers of CMV plus the relevant HLA was performed using cumulative public TCR beta family frequency.

TCRdb used MiXCR to reprocess the reads, holding one entry per CDR3 protein. The sample gives almost 500,000 distinct CDR3 sequences, around 11% of which show up once; about 9.4% is in the top ten. This chain links TRBV19 with TRBJ1-6, with TRBD1 matching over 7 bases. Sample: PBMCs. This clonotype originated in a human donor in good health (CMV status not recorded). Some clones in this sample may be carry-over from other donors' samples. In DNA, the CDR3 is TGTGCCAGTAGTACGACAGGGACAGACCGTCGGTCACCCCTCCACTTT. Translation: CASSTTGTDRRSPLHF.